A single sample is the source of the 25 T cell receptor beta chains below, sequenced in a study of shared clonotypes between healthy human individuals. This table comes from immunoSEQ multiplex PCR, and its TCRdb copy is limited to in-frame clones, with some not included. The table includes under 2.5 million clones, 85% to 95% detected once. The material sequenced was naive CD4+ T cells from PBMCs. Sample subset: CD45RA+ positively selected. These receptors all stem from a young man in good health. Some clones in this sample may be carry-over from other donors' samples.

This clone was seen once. The CDR3: CASGLDRGRQFF. In nucleotides, the CDR3 is TGTGCCAGCGGCCTAGACAGGGGGCGGCAGTTCTTC. The V gene is TRBV6-5, the J gene TRBJ2-1; 10 positions match TRBD1. The ends lost 8 bases at V and 12 bases at J; junction bases unmatched: 7. The CDR3 is 12 residues long. Germline CDR1 MNHEY, CDR2 SVGAGI.

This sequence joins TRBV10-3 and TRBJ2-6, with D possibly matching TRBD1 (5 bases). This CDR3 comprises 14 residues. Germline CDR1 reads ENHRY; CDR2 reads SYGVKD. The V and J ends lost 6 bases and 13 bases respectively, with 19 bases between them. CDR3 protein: CAISDPDRNRVLTF. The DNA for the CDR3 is TGTGCCATCAGCGACCCCGACAGAAATAGGGTCCTGACTTTC.

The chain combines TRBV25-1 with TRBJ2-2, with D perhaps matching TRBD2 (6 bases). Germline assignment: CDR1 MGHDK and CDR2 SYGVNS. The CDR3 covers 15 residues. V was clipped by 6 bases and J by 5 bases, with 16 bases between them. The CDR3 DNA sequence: TGTGCCAGCAGGGGGACTTCCCCCGGGACCGGGGAGCTGTTTTTT. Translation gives CASRGTSPGTGELFF.

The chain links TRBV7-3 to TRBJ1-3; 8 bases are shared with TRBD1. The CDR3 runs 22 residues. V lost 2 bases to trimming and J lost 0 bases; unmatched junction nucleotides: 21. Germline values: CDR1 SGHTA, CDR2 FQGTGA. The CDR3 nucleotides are TGTGCCAGCAGCTTATTTCGGGGCCCCGCGAGGGACAGGAGGAGCTCTGGAAACACCATATATTTT. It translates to CASSLFRGPARDRRSSGNTIYF.

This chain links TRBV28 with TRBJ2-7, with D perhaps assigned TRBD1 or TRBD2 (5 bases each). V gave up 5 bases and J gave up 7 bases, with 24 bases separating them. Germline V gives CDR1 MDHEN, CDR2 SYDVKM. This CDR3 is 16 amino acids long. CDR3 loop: CASSPPVSMGPGEQYF. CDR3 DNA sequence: TGTGCCAGCAGTCCTCCCGTGTCCATGGGGCCGGGGGAGCAGTACTTC.

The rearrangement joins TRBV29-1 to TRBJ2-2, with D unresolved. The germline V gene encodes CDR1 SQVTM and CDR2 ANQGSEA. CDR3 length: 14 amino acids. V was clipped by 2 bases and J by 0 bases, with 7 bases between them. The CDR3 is CSVEPDTNTGELFF. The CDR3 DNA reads TGCAGCGTTGAACCAGATACGAACACCGGGGAGCTGTTTTTT.

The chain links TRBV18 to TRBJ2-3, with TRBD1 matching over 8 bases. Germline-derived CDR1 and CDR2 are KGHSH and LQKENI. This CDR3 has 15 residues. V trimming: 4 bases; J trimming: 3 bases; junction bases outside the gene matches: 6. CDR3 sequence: CASSLGQGSTDTQYF. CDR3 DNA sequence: TGTGCCAGCTCACTAGGACAGGGATCGACAGATACGCAGTATTTT.

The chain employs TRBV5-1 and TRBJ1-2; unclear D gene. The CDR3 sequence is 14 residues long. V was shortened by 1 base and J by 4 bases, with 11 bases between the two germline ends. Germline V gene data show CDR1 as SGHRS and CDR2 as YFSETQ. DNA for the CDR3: TGCGCCAGCAGCTTGAACAAACCTGGCTATGGCTACACCTTC. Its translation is CASSLNKPGYGYTF.

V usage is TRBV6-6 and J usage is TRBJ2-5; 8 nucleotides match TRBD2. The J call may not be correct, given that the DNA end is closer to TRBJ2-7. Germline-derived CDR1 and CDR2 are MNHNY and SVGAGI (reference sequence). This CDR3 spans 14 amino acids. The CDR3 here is CASTTGGKVYEQYF. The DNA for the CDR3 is TGTGCCAGCACCACGGGAGGGAAGGTGTACGAGCAGTACTTC.

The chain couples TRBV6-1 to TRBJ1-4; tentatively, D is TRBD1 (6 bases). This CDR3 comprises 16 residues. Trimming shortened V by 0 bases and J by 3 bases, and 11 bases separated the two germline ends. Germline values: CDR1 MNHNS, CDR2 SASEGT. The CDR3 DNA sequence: TGTGCCAGCAGTGAAGCGGTGGGGGCGGCTAATGAAAAACTGTTTTTT. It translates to CASSEAVGAANEKLFF.

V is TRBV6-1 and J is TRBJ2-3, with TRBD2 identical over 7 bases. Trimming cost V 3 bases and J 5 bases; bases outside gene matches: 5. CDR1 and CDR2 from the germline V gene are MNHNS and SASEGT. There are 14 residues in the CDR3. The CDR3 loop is CASSDFSGRDTQYF. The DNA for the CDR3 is TGTGCCAGCAGTGATTTTAGCGGGCGAGATACGCAGTATTTT.

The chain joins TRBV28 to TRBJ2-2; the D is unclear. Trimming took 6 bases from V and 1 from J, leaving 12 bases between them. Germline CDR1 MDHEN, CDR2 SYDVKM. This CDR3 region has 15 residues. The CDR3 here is CASSPPPKNTGELFF. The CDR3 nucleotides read TGTGCCAGCAGCCCACCCCCAAAGAACACCGGGGAGCTGTTTTTT.

The CDR3 reads CASSTGRNTDTQYF. Here the CDR3 DNA reads TGTGCCAGCAGCACCGGGCGGAACACAGATACGCAGTATTTT. V usage is TRBV9 and J usage is TRBJ2-3; D unresolved. Per the germline V gene, CDR1 is SGDLS and CDR2 is YYNGEE. V lost 4 bases and J lost 2, with 11 bases in between. The CDR3 covers 14 residues.

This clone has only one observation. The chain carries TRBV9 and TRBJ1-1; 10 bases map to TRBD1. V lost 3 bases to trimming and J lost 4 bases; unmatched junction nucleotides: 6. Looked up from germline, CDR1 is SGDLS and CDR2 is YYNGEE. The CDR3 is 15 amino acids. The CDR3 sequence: CASSGRTGGSTEAFF. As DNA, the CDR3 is TGTGCCAGCAGCGGACGGACAGGGGGGTCCACTGAAGCTTTCTTT. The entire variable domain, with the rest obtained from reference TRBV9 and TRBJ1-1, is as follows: DSGVTQTPKHLITATGQRVTLRCSPRSGDLSVYWYQQSLDQGLQFLIQYYNGEERAKGNILERFSAQQFPDLHSELNLSSLELGDSALYFCASSGRTGGSTEAFFGQGTRLTVV.

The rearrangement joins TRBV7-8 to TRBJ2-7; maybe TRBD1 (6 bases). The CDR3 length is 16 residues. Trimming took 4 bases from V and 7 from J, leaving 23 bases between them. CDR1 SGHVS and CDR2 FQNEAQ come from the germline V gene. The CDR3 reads CASSSLKGRGPEEQYF. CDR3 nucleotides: TGTGCCAGCAGCTCCCTCAAGGGCAGGGGTCCCGAAGAGCAGTACTTC.

The CDR3 DNA reads as TGTGCCAGCAGCCGACTCACTAGCGGGAGTACCATTCAGACCCAGTACTTC. Amino acids: CASSRLTSGSTIQTQYF. The chain is built from TRBV16 and TRBJ2-5, with TRBD2 matching over 11 bases. CDR3 length: 17 amino acids. V lost 4 bases and J lost 6; bases outside the gene matches: 13. Germline values: CDR1 KGHSY, CDR2 FQNENV.

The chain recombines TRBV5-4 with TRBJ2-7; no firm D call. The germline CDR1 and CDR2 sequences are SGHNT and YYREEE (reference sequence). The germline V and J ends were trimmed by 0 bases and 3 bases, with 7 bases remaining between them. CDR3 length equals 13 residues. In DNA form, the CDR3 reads TGTGCCAGCAGCTTGGATGGGGTCTACGAGCAGTACTTC. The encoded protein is CASSLDGVYEQYF.

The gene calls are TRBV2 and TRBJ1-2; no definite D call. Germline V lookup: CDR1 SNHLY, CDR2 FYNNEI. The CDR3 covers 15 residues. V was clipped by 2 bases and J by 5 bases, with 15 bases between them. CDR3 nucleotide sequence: TGTGCCAGCAGTGAATTGGGCAGGCGGAATTATGGCTACACCTTC. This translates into CASSELGRRNYGYTF.

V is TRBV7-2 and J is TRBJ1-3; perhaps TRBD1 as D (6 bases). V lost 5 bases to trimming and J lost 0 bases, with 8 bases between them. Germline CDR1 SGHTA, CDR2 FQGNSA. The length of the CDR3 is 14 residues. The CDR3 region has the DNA TGTGCCAGCAGCACAGGGAGCTCTGGAAACACCATATATTTT. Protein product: CASSTGSSGNTIYF.

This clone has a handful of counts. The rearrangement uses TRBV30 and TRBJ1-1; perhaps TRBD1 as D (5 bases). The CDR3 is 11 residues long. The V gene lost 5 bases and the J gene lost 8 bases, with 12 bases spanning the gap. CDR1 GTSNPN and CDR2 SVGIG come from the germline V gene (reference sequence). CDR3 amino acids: CAWRPGMEAFF. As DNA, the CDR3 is TGTGCCTGGCGCCCAGGGATGGAAGCTTTCTTT.

The CDR3: CASSWGTANTGELFF. DNA of the CDR3: TGTGCCAGCAGCTGGGGGACAGCAAACACCGGGGAGCTGTTTTTT. The genes are TRBV5-4 and TRBJ2-2; 7 nucleotides agree with TRBD1. Germline V gives CDR1 SGHNT, CDR2 YYREEE (reference sequence). Unmatched junction bases numbered 4, after V lost 3 bases and J lost 2 bases. CDR3 length: 15 amino acids. Drawing the rest from reference TRBV5-4 and TRBJ2-2, the complete variable domain is ETGVTQSPTHLIKTRGQQVTLRCSSQSGHNTVSWYQQALGQGPQFIFQYYREEENGRGNFPPRFSGLQFPNYSSELNVNALELDDSALYLCASSWGTANTGELFFGEGSRLTVL.

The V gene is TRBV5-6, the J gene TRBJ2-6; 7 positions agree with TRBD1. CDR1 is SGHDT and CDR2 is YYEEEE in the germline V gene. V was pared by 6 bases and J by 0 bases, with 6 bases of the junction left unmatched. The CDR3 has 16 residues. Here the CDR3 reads CASNRQGSSGANVLTF. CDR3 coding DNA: TGTGCCAGCAACCGACAGGGTAGCTCTGGGGCCAACGTCCTGACTTTC. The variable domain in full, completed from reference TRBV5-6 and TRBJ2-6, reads DAGVTQSPTHLIKTRGQQVTLRCSPKSGHDTVSWYQQALGQGPQFIFQYYEEEERQRGNFPDRFSGHQFPNYSSELNVNALLLGDSALYLCASNRQGSSGANVLTFGAGSRLTVL.

CDR3 in DNA: TGTGCCAGTAGCCTAGGGGGCAGAACCTATAGCAATCAGCCCCAGCATTTT. Protein product: CASSLGGRTYSNQPQHF. V and J are TRBV19 and TRBJ1-5; TRBD1 aligns across 7 bases. V lost 6 bases and J lost 0; bases outside the gene matches: 11. The CDR3 loop spans 17 amino acids. Germline-derived CDR1 and CDR2 are LNHDA and SQIVND (reference sequence).

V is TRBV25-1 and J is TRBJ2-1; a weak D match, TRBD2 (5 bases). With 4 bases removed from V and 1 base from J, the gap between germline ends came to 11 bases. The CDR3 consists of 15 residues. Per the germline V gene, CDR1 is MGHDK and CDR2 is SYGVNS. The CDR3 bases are TGTGCCAGCAGTGTCGGGGATAGGTCCTACAATGAGCAGTTCTTC. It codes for CASSVGDRSYNEQFF.

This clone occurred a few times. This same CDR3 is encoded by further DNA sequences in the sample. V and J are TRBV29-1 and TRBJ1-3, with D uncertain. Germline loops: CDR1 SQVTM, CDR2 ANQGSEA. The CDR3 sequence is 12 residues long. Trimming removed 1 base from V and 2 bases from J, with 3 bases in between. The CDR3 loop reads CSVEGAGNTIYF. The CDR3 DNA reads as TGCAGCGTTGAAGGCGCTGGAAACACCATATATTTT. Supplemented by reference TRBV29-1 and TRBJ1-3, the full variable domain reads SAVISQKPSRDICQRGTSLTIQCQVDSQVTMMFWYRQQPGQSLTLIATANQGSEATYESGFVIDKFPISRPNLTFSTLTVSNMSPEDSSIYLCSVEGAGNTIYFGEGSWLTVV.